Shown below are 20 T cell receptor beta chains from a single sample sequenced in a study of T cells in Graves' hyperthyroidism and ophthalmopathy. RNA transcripts yielded amplified TCR beta CDR3 regions. The HTBI primer set was used in a first-round RT-PCR of the TCR CDR3. MiXCR was run by TCRdb on the multiplex PCR reads, yielding one entry per CDR3 protein. Seen here are around 200,000 distinct CDR3 sequences, about a sixth observed once, and the top ten hold 29%. Sequences were obtained from blood. The source is a woman between 50 and 59 years old with Graves' hyperthyroidism.

This clonotype occurred many times. The V call is TRBV4-1, the J call TRBJ2-7, with D hard to call. V was clipped by 1 base and J by 7 bases, with 14 bases between them. Germline lookup yields CDR1 MGHRA and CDR2 YSYEKL. CDR3 length equals 14 residues. The CDR3 DNA reads as TGCGCCAGCAGCCAAGGGCTACTCCGTAGGGAGCAGTACTTC. This sequence encodes CASSQGLLRREQYF.

In this sample, this clonotype turned up many times. The V and J genes are TRBV7-2 and TRBJ2-2, with 7 positions matching TRBD2. In germline, CDR1 is SGHTA, CDR2 FQGNSA. This CDR3 is built from 16 residues. V was pared by 3 bases and J by 4 bases, with 8 bases of the junction left unmatched. The CDR3 DNA reads as TGTGCCAGCAGCTTGGAAGCGGGGTACGGCACCGGGGAGCTGTTTTTT. Translated, it gives CASSLEAGYGTGELFF.

This clonotype was picked up many times. This sequence joins TRBV3-1 and TRBJ2-3; 9 bases agree with TRBD1. The germline gives CDR1 LGHDT, CDR2 YNNKEL (reference sequence). The CDR3 covers 16 residues. V lost 0 bases and J lost 7; bases outside the gene matches: 8. The CDR3 reads CASSQDIGTGKHTQYF. The CDR3, as DNA: TGTGCCAGCAGCCAAGATATAGGGACAGGGAAGCATACGCAGTATTTT.

This clonotype was observed at least ten times. J is TRBJ2-3 and V is TRBV7-2; TRBD1 might be the D (7 bases). Germline V gene data show CDR1 as SGHTA and CDR2 as FQGNSA. V was pared by 4 bases and J by 6 bases, with 17 bases between. The CDR3 covers 15 residues. The CDR3: CASSSGGGFSDTQYF. As DNA, the CDR3 is TGTGCCAGCAGCTCCGGAGGGGGCTTTTCGGATACGCAGTATTTT.

In this sample, this clonotype turned up many times. The chain links TRBV4-1 to TRBJ2-3; tentative D call: TRBD1 (6 bases). V lost 2 bases, J lost 3 bases, and 12 bases lay in between. CDR3 length equals 15 residues. In germline, CDR1 is MGHRA, CDR2 YSYEKL. For the CDR3, the DNA is TGCGCCAGCAGCCAATTTGCAGGGGAGACAGATACGCAGTATTTT. Amino acids: CASSQFAGETDTQYF.

The chain joins TRBV29-1 to TRBJ1-6; TRBD1 agrees at 9 bases. The CDR3 runs to 13 residues. From germline, CDR1 is SQVTM and CDR2 ANQGSEA. With 6 bases clipped from V and 9 bases from J, the junction kept 6 bases outside the gene matches. The CDR3 protein is CSVGDREGSPLHF. In DNA form, the CDR3 reads TGCAGCGTGGGGGACAGGGAAGGTTCACCCCTCCACTTT.

In its sample, this clonotype was seen many times. This rearrangement joins TRBV6-2 or TRBV6-3 to TRBJ1-1; D uncertain. V was trimmed by 5 bases and J by 1 base, leaving 14 bases between them. The germline gives CDR1 MNHEY, CDR2 SVGEGT. CDR3 length: 15 amino acids. CDR3 nucleotide sequence: TGTGCCAGCAGTGACTTCCATCGGGGGAACACTGAAGCTTTCTTT. It is translated as CASSDFHRGNTEAFF.

This clonotype has at least ten counts. The chain recombines TRBV5-1 with TRBJ2-1; D uncertain. The germline V gene has CDR1 SGHRS and CDR2 YFSETQ. The CDR3 extends over 16 amino acids. V dropped 0 bases and J dropped 2 bases, with 12 bases sitting between them. The CDR3 spells CASSLDVGPPYNEQFF. Here the CDR3 DNA reads TGCGCCAGCAGCTTGGATGTGGGTCCACCCTACAATGAGCAGTTCTTC.

This clonotype was recorded a few times. The rearrangement uses TRBV5-4 and TRBJ2-5, with D possibly matching TRBD1 (6 bases). V lost 4 bases and J 3 bases, leaving 16 bases between the germline ends. CDR1 SGHNT and CDR2 YYREEE come from the germline V gene (reference sequence). This CDR3 comprises 15 residues. The CDR3 reads CASSQDEQGEETQYF. Written as DNA, the CDR3 is TGTGCCAGCAGCCAAGACGAACAGGGAGAAGAGACCCAGTACTTC.

The CDR3 coding sequence is TGCGCCAGCAGCCAAGGTCGGGGGGCAGGCCCCAAGGGGGGCTACACCTTC. It codes for CASSQGRGAGPKGGYTF. The V gene is TRBV4-3, the J gene TRBJ1-2; TRBD1 is a possible D gene (6 bases). The V end lost 1 base, the J end lost 8 bases, and 23 bases lay between the germline ends. Germline values: CDR1 LGHNA, CDR2 YSLEER. The CDR3 runs 17 residues.

This clonotype was detected many times. V and J are TRBV5-5 and TRBJ2-7, with D unresolved. The V gene lost 3 bases and the J gene lost 4 bases, with 14 bases spanning the gap. This CDR3 comprises 14 residues. The germline V gene encodes CDR1 SGHKS and CDR2 YYEKEE (reference sequence). CDR3 loop: CASSSYSNLYEQYF. The CDR3 DNA sequence: TGTGCCAGCAGCTCGTACTCAAACCTGTACGAGCAGTACTTC.

This clonotype was recorded at least ten times. The rearrangement joins TRBV19 to TRBJ2-3; either TRBD1 or TRBD2 may supply D (5 bases each). Germline assignment: CDR1 LNHDA and CDR2 SQIVND (reference sequence). This CDR3 contains 14 residues. Deletions cut 4 bases from V and 2 bases from J, with 10 bases between. The CDR3: CASSTGTYTDTQYF. CDR3 DNA: TGTGCCAGTAGTACCGGGACCTACACAGATACGCAGTATTTT.

This clonotype was seen repeatedly, ten times or more. J is TRBJ1-1 and V is TRBV3-1; D is ambiguous. Germline V lookup: CDR1 LGHDT, CDR2 YNNKEL (reference sequence). The CDR3 covers 13 residues. V was pared by 2 bases and J by 3 bases, with 7 bases between. The DNA for the CDR3 is TGTGCCAGCAGCCAATCGACACACACTGAAGCTTTCTTT. Amino acid sequence: CASSQSTHTEAFF.

This clonotype has only a few counts. At one end, the junction sequence differs from germline, possibly due to a read error. V and J are TRBV14 and TRBJ1-5; D perhaps matches TRBD1 (5 bases). The germline V gene has CDR1 SGHDN and CDR2 FVKESK. The CDR3 is 13 residues long. The DNA for the CDR3 is TGTGTCAGCAGCCAGGGAGCCGGTCAGCCCCAGCATTTT. Its translation is CVSSQGAGQPQHF.

This clonotype was seen only a few times. The chain is built from TRBV20-1 and TRBJ1-1; 8 nucleotides align to TRBD1. Germline values: CDR1 DFQATT, CDR2 SNEGSKA (reference sequence). The V and J ends lost 2 bases and 5 bases, in that order; junction bases with no gene match: 10. The CDR3 has 15 amino acids. CDR3 coding DNA: TGCAGTGCTAGAAGCCCTGGCAGGGGGCGAACTGAAGCTTTCTTT. Protein sequence: CSARSPGRGRTEAFF.

V usage is TRBV4-1 and J usage is TRBJ1-6; D may be TRBD1 (6 bases). Germline V gene data show CDR1 as MGHRA and CDR2 as YSYEKL. V was pared by 3 bases and J by 1 base, with 7 bases between. This CDR3 is built from 15 residues. CDR3 bases: TGCGCCAGCAGCCACCAGGGGTCCTATAATTCACCCCTCCACTTT. It codes for CASSHQGSYNSPLHF.

This clonotype was seen a few times. V gene TRBV28 combines with J gene TRBJ2-3; 11 bases fit TRBD2. CDR3 length equals 15 residues. Germline CDR1 is MDHEN and CDR2 is SYDVKM. The V and J ends lost 7 bases and 6 bases, in that order; junction bases with no gene match: 9. For the CDR3, the DNA is TGTGCCAGCATATTTAGCGGGGGGGGCGGGGATACGCAGTATTTT. Protein sequence: CASIFSGGGGDTQYF.

This chain connects TRBV2 to TRBJ2-7; no definite D call. Looked up from germline, CDR1 is SNHLY and CDR2 is FYNNEI. Trimming cost V 5 bases and J 1 base, with 6 bases left between them. This CDR3 region has 12 residues. CDR3 amino acids: CASSKLSYEQYF. CDR3 coding DNA: TGTGCCAGCAGTAAACTATCCTACGAGCAGTACTTC.

Concerning this clonotype: Because the CDR3 is missing its conserved closing phenylalanine or tryptophan, this is likely a read error. The chain employs TRBV18 and TRBJ2-5; no clear D gene. This CDR3 region has 13 residues. The germline V gene has CDR1 KGHSH and CDR2 LQKENI. The germline V and J ends were trimmed by 3 bases and 4 bases, with 9 bases remaining between them. CDR3 region: CASSPTLGETQYS. CDR3 coding DNA: TGTGCCAGCTCACCTACCCTAGGAGAGACCCAGTACTCC.

This clonotype occurred many times. This chain uses TRBV4-1 with TRBJ2-7; 7 nucleotides line up with TRBD1. The J segment lost 1 base and the V segment lost 1 base, leaving 1 base of the junction unmatched. Per germline, CDR1 MGHRA and CDR2 YSYEKL. The CDR3 is made up of 14 amino acids. The chain's CDR3 is CASSQGQGSYEQYF. The CDR3 DNA reads as TGCGCCAGCAGCCAAGGACAGGGATCCTACGAGCAGTACTTC.